This T cell receptor (beta chain) appears in the sequencing data of a study of shared clonotypes between healthy human individuals. Study details: There were three CD4 naive, three CD4 memory, two CD8 naive and one CD8 memory plates per donor.

Naivety among CD8 cells was defined by CD45RO negativity and positive CCR7 selection, thereby excluding terminally differentiated effector memory CD45RA+ cells. This clone was seen a single time. Antigen unknown. Germline lookup yields CDR1 SGHNT and CDR2 YYREEE (reference sequence). This CDR3 has 16 amino acids. The J segment lost 3 bases and the V segment lost 4 bases, leaving 5 bases of the junction unmatched. Authors' methods: As immunoSEQ supplied junction-only sequences (without quality scores), filtering differed. TCRdb's table, derived via immunoSEQ multiplex PCR, lists solely in-frame clones and lacks some. Clone size and V and J calls were adopted from that table, with D and trimming inferred from the DNA. This repertoire shows approximately 1.9 million clones, about 94% found once; its top ten account for more than 1.5%. The study, taken as a whole, reports: What naive subsets generally showed was a larger estimated richness than memory subsets showed. Among donors, clonotype sharing was expected to be affected by sequencing depth.

Material for sequencing was naive CD8+ T cells from PBMCs. The receptor comes from a man aged 18 to 35 in good health. Some clones in this sample may be carry-over from other donors' samples. The chain uses TRBV5-4 and TRBJ2-2; 11 nucleotides align to TRBD1. The chain's CDR3 is CASSGWDRGDTGELFF. The CDR3 DNA reads TGTGCCAGCAGCGGTTGGGACAGGGGGGACACCGGGGAGCTGTTTTTT.